The rows below give T cell receptor beta chains drawn from one sample of a study of identical twins. TCRdb recomputed calls from the 5' RACE reads with MiXCR, one row per CDR3 protein. The top ten clones hold around 2% of a sample with hundreds of thousands of distinct CDR3 sequences, 5.5% to 7.5% of them seen once. What was sequenced was naive T cells sorted from blood. These receptor sequences come from a man aged 18 to 35 in good health. Both conserved end residues are trimmed from each CDR3.

v_gene,j_gene,CDR3aa
TRBV10-3,TRBJ2-5,AISESSGGYQETQY
TRBV5-1,TRBJ2-5,ASSWNQETQY
TRBV29-1,TRBJ2-1,SGRGLAAYNEQF
TRBV2,TRBJ2-5,ASSVVGSSGLAPGTQY
TRBV20-1,TRBJ2-1,SGGTTRTHNEQF
TRBV18,TRBJ2-1,ASSGRSGLVYEQF
TRBV7-9,TRBJ1-1,ASSLPMEVEAF
TRBV7-6,TRBJ2-7,ASSSDRNYEQY
TRBV14,TRBJ2-2,ASSSARGGELF
TRBV12-3/TRBV12-4,TRBJ2-1,ASRSTGTGNEQF
TRBV7-6,TRBJ2-1,ASSLGPSGTHPNEQF
TRBV27,TRBJ1-2,ASSPDRSNYGYT
TRBV4-3,TRBJ2-3,ASSQDGDRVTDTQY
TRBV4-2,TRBJ2-1,ASSQERGLGSNNEQF
TRBV3-1,TRBJ1-6,ASSPGTNSPLH
TRBV15,TRBJ1-4,ATSSDLIGNEKLF
TRBV20-1,TRBJ1-2,SARPMTGGDSGYT
TRBV25-1,TRBJ2-7,ASSITSLGNEQY
TRBV7-2,TRBJ2-1,ASSLAREGAGDPSWRGEQF
TRBV20-1,TRBJ2-3,SASRLAGSTDTQY
TRBV12-3/TRBV12-4,TRBJ2-2,ASSRTGGTGELF
TRBV10-3,TRBJ2-6,AISLDRVGVGANVLT
TRBV6-5,TRBJ2-2,ASSYSGPANTGELF
TRBV18,TRBJ2-2,ASSPRPAGLNTGELF
TRBV5-6,TRBJ2-2,ASSLRRLAGVITGELF
TRBV19,TRBJ2-5,ASQSPGAETQY
TRBV30,TRBJ2-6,AWSKPPSGANVLT
TRBV20-1,TRBJ1-1,SARVPGSTEAF
TRBV13,TRBJ1-5,ASSLDMGAGDSNQPQH
TRBV5-1,TRBJ2-7,ASSLPGTKSYEQY
TRBV7-9,TRBJ2-1,AITSGNSYNEQF
TRBV18,TRBJ2-2,ASSPQRTGGNTGELF
TRBV6-1,TRBJ1-1,ASSGVRNTEAF
TRBV12-3/TRBV12-4,TRBJ2-1,ASGDGLGGEQF
TRBV5-1,TRBJ2-5,ASSWTGEETQY
TRBV7-9,TRBJ1-2,ASSLVQGADYT
TRBV25-1,TRBJ1-1,ASSDLGMGTEAF
TRBV25-1,TRBJ1-4,ASSLNSANEKLF
TRBV7-2,TRBJ2-1,ASSAAYNEQF
TRBV7-7,TRBJ2-5,ASSPAGDAQETQY
TRBV6-5,TRBJ1-3,ASSYLDRGRNTIY
TRBV6-5,TRBJ2-5,ASSYSSVTGGRAMETQY
TRBV29-1,TRBJ2-5,SGNQGSETQY
TRBV25-1,TRBJ2-1,ASSVGHQRDIRRWEQF
TRBV7-3,TRBJ2-1,ASSLVLGSVDGEQF